The clone carrying this T cell receptor (beta chain) was counted a single time. Other DNA sequences in the sample encode the same CDR3. This entry belongs to a study of blood T cell repertoires in COVID-19. Across the whole study: Samples representing acute and convalescent COVID-19 were sourced from the United States, Italy and Spain. From T cells, B-cell-depleted T cells, or PBMCs came the material, which was cDNA or gDNA.

Germline loops: CDR1 SGHTA, CDR2 FQGNSA. V was trimmed by 0 bases and J by 7 bases, leaving 7 bases between them. The CDR3 is made up of 13 amino acids. The authors' processing: Nucleated cell number was recorded as an estimate derived from reference gene primer amplification. TCRdb keeps only in-frame clones here, not all; method: immunoSEQ multiplex PCR. The V and J calls and the clone size are those of that table, but D and trimming were determined from the DNA. The sample includes about 220,000 clones, 70% to 90% of them seen just once. The origin of this receptor is a human donor in a cohort sampled during active COVID-19. The material sequenced was peripheral blood. The chain has TRBV7-2 and TRBJ1-5, with D unresolved. CDR3 residues: CASSLARGQPQHF. Here the CDR3 DNA reads TGTGCCAGCAGCTTAGCGAGAGGACAGCCCCAGCATTTT. Full variable domain (remainder filled in from reference TRBV7-2 and TRBJ1-5): GAGVSQSPSNKVTEKGKDVELRCDPISGHTALYWYRQSLGQGLEFLIYFQGNSAPDKSGLPSDRFSAERTGGSVSTLTIQRTQQEDSAVYLCASSLARGQPQHFGDGTRLSIL.